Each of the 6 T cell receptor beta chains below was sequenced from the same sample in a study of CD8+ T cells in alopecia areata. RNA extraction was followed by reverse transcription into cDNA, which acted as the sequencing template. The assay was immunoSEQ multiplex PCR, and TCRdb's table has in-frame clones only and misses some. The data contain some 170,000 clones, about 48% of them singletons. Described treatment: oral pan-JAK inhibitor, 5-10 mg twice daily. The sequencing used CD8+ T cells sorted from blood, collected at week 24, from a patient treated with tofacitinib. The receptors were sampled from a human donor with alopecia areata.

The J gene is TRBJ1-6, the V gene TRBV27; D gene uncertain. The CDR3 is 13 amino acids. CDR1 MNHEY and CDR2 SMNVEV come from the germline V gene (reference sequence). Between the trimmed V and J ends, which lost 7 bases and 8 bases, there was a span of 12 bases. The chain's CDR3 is CASKRVWDSPLHF. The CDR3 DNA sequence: TGTGCCAGCAAGCGGGTTTGGGATTCACCCCTCCACTTT.

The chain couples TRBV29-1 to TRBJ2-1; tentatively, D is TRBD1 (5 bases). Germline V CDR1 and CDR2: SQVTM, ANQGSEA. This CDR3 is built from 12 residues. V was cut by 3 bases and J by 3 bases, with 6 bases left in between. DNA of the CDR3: TGCAGCGTTGAGACAGACTACAATGAGCAGTTCTTC. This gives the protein CSVETDYNEQFF.

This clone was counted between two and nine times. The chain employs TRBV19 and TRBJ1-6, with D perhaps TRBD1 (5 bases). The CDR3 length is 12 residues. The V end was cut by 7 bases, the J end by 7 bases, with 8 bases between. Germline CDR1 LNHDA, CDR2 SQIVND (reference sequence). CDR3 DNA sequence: TGTGCCAGTATGGGGGGAAATTCACCCCTCCACTTT. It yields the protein CASMGGNSPLHF.

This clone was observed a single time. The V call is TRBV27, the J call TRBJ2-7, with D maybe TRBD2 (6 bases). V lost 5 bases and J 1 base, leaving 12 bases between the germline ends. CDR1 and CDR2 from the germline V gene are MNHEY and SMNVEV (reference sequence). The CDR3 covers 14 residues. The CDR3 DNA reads TGTGCCAGCAGTCCTCGGGACTCATCCTACGAGCAGTACTTC. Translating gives CASSPRDSSYEQYF.

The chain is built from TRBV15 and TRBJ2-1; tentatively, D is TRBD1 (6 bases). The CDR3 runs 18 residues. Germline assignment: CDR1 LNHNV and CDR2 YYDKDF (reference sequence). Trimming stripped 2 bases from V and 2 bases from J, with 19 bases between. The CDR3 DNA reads TGTGCCACCAGCAGATCCAAACAGGGTGGGACCCCCTACAATGAGCAGTTCTTC. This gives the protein CATSRSKQGGTPYNEQFF.

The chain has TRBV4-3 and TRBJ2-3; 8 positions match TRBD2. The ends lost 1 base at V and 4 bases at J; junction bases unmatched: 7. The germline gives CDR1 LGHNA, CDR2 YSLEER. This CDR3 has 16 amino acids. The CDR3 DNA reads TGCGCCAGCAGCCAAGGTCGCGCGGGGGGTTCAGATACGCAGTATTTT. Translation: CASSQGRAGGSDTQYF.